This T cell receptor beta chain was observed in a study of response to subunit inactivated influenza vaccine. Findings of the study overall: New T cells are recruited in small numbers by each seasonal influenza vaccination, according to the authors' suggestion.

The CDR3 sequence is 13 residues long. The V gene lost 10 bases and the J gene lost 6 bases, with 15 bases spanning the gap. The germline gives CDR1 LGHDT, CDR2 YNNKEL (reference sequence). Turning to this clonotype: The antigen is undetermined.

TCRdb used MiXCR to reprocess the RT-PCR reads, holding one entry per CDR3 protein. Of about 650,000 distinct CDR3 sequences in the sample, around 13% were seen once. The source material was PBMCs from blood, sampled 14 to 15 days before vaccination. The sequence was obtained from a man over 45 who received an inactivated influenza vaccine. The chain is built from TRBV3-1 and TRBJ2-2, with D tentatively TRBD2 (6 bases). CDR3 sequence: CATQSPGAGELFF. CDR3 nucleotide sequence: TGTGCCACACAGAGCCCGGGGGCCGGGGAGCTGTTTTTT.